What follows are 8 T cell receptor beta chains derived from one specimen sequenced in a study of CD8+CD57+ T cells in acquired aplastic anemia. All patients picked for sequencing had shown, by flow cytometry, an expansion of CD8+CD57+ cells. The study profiled TCR beta VDJ and CDR3 using genomic DNA as template. TCRdb reprocessed the reads with MiXCR, giving one entry per CDR3 protein. The data hold just over 150,000 distinct CDR3 sequences, with 48% observed a single time. The material sequenced was sorted CD4+, CD8+, or CD8+CD57+ T cells (not recorded which) from PBMCs. The receptors derive from a human donor with aplastic anemia.

With regard to this clonotype: At one of its ends the junction is not consistent with the germline gene, which may arise from a read error. The chain joins TRBV10-3 to TRBJ2-7, with 8 bases identical to TRBD2. The CDR3 loop spans 14 amino acids. In germline, CDR1 is ENHRY, CDR2 SYGVKD. The CDR3 nucleotides are TGTGCCAGCAGTTATTCGGGAGGGCCAAAAGAGCAGTACTTC. Protein product: CASSYSGGPKEQYF.

The chain joins TRBV4-2 to TRBJ2-1; 9 nucleotides align to TRBD1. The trim removed 4 bases at V and 3 bases at J, leaving 4 bases unmatched. This CDR3 is built from 15 residues. CDR1 and CDR2 from the germline V gene are LGHNA and YNFKEQ. The CDR3 nucleotides are TGTGCCAGCAGCCGGGGACAGGGAAACTACAATGAGCAGTTCTTC. Translating it yields CASSRGQGNYNEQFF.

This clonotype was picked up many times. The gene calls are TRBV7-9 and TRBJ2-3; weak D call: TRBD2 (5 bases). Germline lookup yields CDR1 SEHNR and CDR2 FQNEAQ (reference sequence). This CDR3 comprises 13 residues. Trimming stripped 2 bases from V and 4 bases from J, with 7 bases between. Written as DNA, the CDR3 is TGTGCCAGCAGCTTACGCGGGTCAGATACGCAGTATTTT. Translation: CASSLRGSDTQYF. Variable domain in full (rest from reference TRBV7-9 and TRBJ2-3): DTGVSQNPRHKITKRGQNVTFRCDPISEHNRLYWYRQTLGQGPEFLTYFQNEAQLEKSRLLSDRFSAERPKGSFSTLEIQRTEQGDSAMYLCASSLRGSDTQYFGPGTRLTVL.

This clonotype was seen at least ten times. The CDR3 nucleotides read TGTGCCAGCAGCGGGGGACAGGGGGCACGTTCACCCCTCCACTTT. Its protein is CASSGGQGARSPLHF. This sequence joins TRBV2 and TRBJ1-6, with TRBD1 identical over 12 bases. This CDR3 contains 15 residues. V lost 6 bases to trimming and J lost 9 bases; unmatched junction nucleotides: 6. Per germline, CDR1 SNHLY and CDR2 FYNNEI.

The V and J genes are TRBV12-3 or TRBV12-4 and TRBJ1-2, with unresolved D. The CDR3 totals 13 residues. V was cut by 3 bases and J by 1 base, with 6 bases left in between. The CDR3 spells CASSFGFNYGYTF. CDR3 bases: TGTGCCAGCAGTTTTGGCTTTAACTATGGCTACACCTTC.

The chain employs TRBV7-9 and TRBJ2-7; D assignment may be TRBD1 or TRBD2 (5 bases each). This CDR3 has 12 amino acids. The V and J ends lost 4 bases and 13 bases respectively, with 17 bases between them. CDR1 is SEHNR and CDR2 is FQNEAQ in the germline V gene (reference sequence). The CDR3, as DNA: TGTGCCAGCAGCTCGGGACGTCGGGTGAATTACTTC. Its protein is CASSSGRRVNYF.

This clonotype was seen repeatedly, ten times or more. The chain couples TRBV9 to TRBJ2-1, with D perhaps matching TRBD2 (5 bases). The CDR3 sequence is 16 residues long. The germline V and J ends were trimmed by 3 bases and 7 bases, with 20 bases remaining between them. Germline V gene sequence: CDR1 SGDLS, CDR2 YYNGEE. The CDR3 reads CASSDPLAGRANEQFF. The CDR3 nucleotides are TGTGCCAGCAGCGACCCGCTAGCAGGTAGGGCTAATGAGCAGTTCTTC.

Points on this clonotype: A read error may account for a junction end that differs from germline. The V and J genes are TRBV10-3 and TRBJ2-2; D is perhaps TRBD2 (5 bases). The CDR3 contains 16 residues. The germline CDR1 and CDR2 sequences are ENHRY and SYGVKD. CDR3 sequence (DNA): TGTGCCAGCAGTTACTCGTCCAGCCCGAACACCGGGGAGCTGTATTTT. This sequence encodes CASSYSSSPNTGELYF.